One and the same sample provided the 7 T cell receptor beta chains below, sequenced in a study of blood T cell repertoires in COVID-19. The data were produced by immunoSEQ multiplex PCR, yet TCRdb's version contains in-frame clones alone and is incomplete. The sample records some 64,000 clones, about four fifths being singletons. The sequenced sample consisted of peripheral blood. The origin of the receptors is a woman aged 55-69 years with acute or convalescent COVID-19.

The chain is built from TRBV4-3 and TRBJ2-3; TRBD2 is a possible D gene (5 bases). Looked up from germline, CDR1 is LGHNA and CDR2 is YSLEER. The CDR3 runs 20 residues. The V gene lost 3 bases and the J gene lost 0 bases, with 25 bases spanning the gap. The CDR3 DNA is TGCGCCAGCAGCCAGGGAGTCCGGTTGCTGGAGACCTCTAGCACAGATACGCAGTATTTT. It encodes CASSQGVRLLETSSTDTQYF.

V is TRBV3-1 (or the pseudogene TRBV3-2) and J is TRBJ2-6; weak D call: TRBD2 (6 bases). Germline V gives CDR1 LGHDT, CDR2 YNNKEL (reference sequence). V was cut by 3 bases and J by 2 bases, with 11 bases left in between. This CDR3 comprises 16 residues. The CDR3: CASSQGTEAGANVLTF. The DNA of the CDR3 is TGTGCCAGCAGCCAGGGGACTGAAGCTGGGGCCAACGTCCTGACTTTC.

The chain couples TRBV19 to TRBJ2-5; 10 bases are shared with TRBD2. This CDR3 has 16 residues. V dropped 3 bases and J dropped 3; count of bases not matched to a gene: 7. Germline lookup yields CDR1 LNHDA and CDR2 SQIVND (reference sequence). The CDR3 protein is CASSMRSGGAKETQYF. The CDR3 nucleotides are TGTGCCAGTAGTATGAGAAGCGGGGGGGCCAAAGAGACCCAGTACTTC. The complete variable domain, with remaining parts taken from reference TRBV19 and TRBJ2-5, reads DGGITQSPKYLFRKEGQNVTLSCEQNLNHDAMYWYRQDPGQGLRLIYYSQIVNDFQKGDIAEGYSVSREKKESFPLTVTSAQKNPTAFYLCASSMRSGGAKETQYFGPGTRLLVL.

DNA for the CDR3: TGTGCCAGCCACAGGGGGACAGGGGGCAGAACTTTCTTT. Its protein product is CASHRGTGGRTFF. The rearrangement uses TRBV5-8 and TRBJ1-1; 12 nucleotides match TRBD1. CDR1 is SGHTS and CDR2 is YDEGEE in the germline V gene. Trimming at V came to 7 bases and at J to 12 bases, leaving 10 bases not matched to a gene. CDR3 length: 13 residues. Full variable domain (outside the CDR3, taken from reference TRBV5-8 and TRBJ1-1): EAGVTQSPTHLIKTRGQQATLRCSPISGHTSVYWYQQALGLGLQFLLWYDEGEERNRGNFPPRFSGRQFPNYSSELNVNALELEDSALYLCASHRGTGGRTFFGQGTRLTVV.

A few counts support this clone. The V and J genes are TRBV5-4 and TRBJ2-5; weak D call: TRBD1 (6 bases). This CDR3 is 14 amino acids long. The ends were cut back, 4 bases at V and 1 base at J, with 11 bases in the middle. Germline V gene sequence: CDR1 SGHNT, CDR2 YYREEE (reference sequence). The CDR3 loop is CASSLGQTQETQYF. The CDR3 DNA sequence: TGTGCCAGCAGCCTAGGACAGACCCAAGAGACCCAGTACTTC.

The chain couples TRBV12-3 or TRBV12-4 to TRBJ2-7; D is unresolved. CDR3 size: 11 residues. With 6 bases removed from V and 3 bases from J, the gap between germline ends came to 6 bases. CDR3 amino acids: CASSFSYEQYF. CDR3 coding DNA: TGTGCCAGCAGCTTCAGCTACGAGCAGTACTTC.

The CDR3 reads CASSRGGTGRYEQYF. Here the CDR3 DNA reads TGTGCCAGCAGCCGAGGAGGGACAGGGCGGTACGAGCAGTACTTC. The chain combines TRBV5-6 with TRBJ2-7, with 9 bases lining up with TRBD1. V shed 4 bases and J 4 bases; nucleotides not matched to a gene: 9. This CDR3 is built from 15 residues. The V gene's germline CDR1 is SGHDT and CDR2 YYEEEE.